Listed below are T cell receptor beta chains from one sample, sequenced in a study of T cell responses to AZD1222 COVID-19 vaccine. Data came from immunoSEQ multiplex PCR; TCRdb stores just in-frame clones and leaves some out. The sample has 60,000 to 75,000 clones, around 89% seen once. The sample in question was peripheral blood, obtained 28 days after the second AZD1222 dose. The receptors derive from an adult who received the AZD1222 COVID-19 vaccine. Both conserved end residues are part of each CDR3. The D gene is left open where the match is weak. Size is stated for part of the rows, as once, few or many counts, or as a class when the clone is expanded.

length | D | size | J | V | CDR3 | DNA
13 | . | once | TRBJ2-2 | TRBV7-2 | CASSPVRTGELFF | TGTGCCAGCAGCCCTGTACGCACCGGGGAGCTGTTTTTT
15 | . | . | TRBJ2-5 | TRBV27 | CASSGRDTGVETQYF | TGTGCCAGCAGTGGGCGGGACACGGGGGTGGAGACCCAGTACTTC
13 | . | . | TRBJ1-1 | TRBV29-1 | CSVQGQGRTEAFF | TGCAGCGTCCAAGGTCAGGGGCGAACTGAAGCTTTCTTT
14 | . | once | TRBJ2-7 | TRBV5-1 | CASSLGSGAYEQYF | TGCGCCAGCAGCTTGGGTTCGGGGGCCTACGAGCAGTACTTC
18 | TRBD2 | . | TRBJ2-1 | TRBV13 | CASSPSGVAGARGNEQFF | TGTGCCAGCAGCCCTAGTGGGGTCGCGGGAGCTAGGGGCAATGAGCAGTTCTTC
13 | . | . | TRBJ2-3 | TRBV5-1 | CASKNPSTDTQYF | TGCGCCAGCAAAAACCCCTCCACAGATACGCAGTATTTT
16 | TRBD2 | . | TRBJ2-3 | TRBV5-5 | CASSFRLAQSTDTQYF | TGTGCCAGCAGCTTCCGACTAGCGCAAAGCACAGATACGCAGTATTTT
11 | . | . | TRBJ2-1 | TRBV20-1 | CSARDLHEQFF | TGCAGTGCTAGAGATCTACATGAGCAGTTCTTC
14 | . | once | TRBJ1-1 | TRBV19 | CASSIGGGEGEAFF | TGTGCCAGTAGTATAGGTGGGGGGGAAGGTGAAGCTTTCTTT
16 | TRBD2 | . | TRBJ2-1 | TRBV15 | CATSYLGTSGKFEQFF | TGTGCCACCAGTTATCTGGGAACTAGCGGGAAATTCGAGCAGTTCTTC
16 | TRBD1 | . | TRBJ1-1 | TRBV19 | CASSLGQGIMNTEAFF | TGTGCCAGTAGTCTGGGACAGGGGATCATGAACACTGAAGCTTTCTTT
14 | . | . | TRBJ1-4 | TRBV6-5 | CASRLTGNNEKLFF | TGTGCCAGCAGATTGACAGGAAATAATGAAAAACTGTTTTTT
18 | TRBD2 | . | TRBJ2-3 | TRBV7-9 | CASSLVLAGVPSTDTQYF | TGTGCCAGCAGCTTAGTACTAGCGGGAGTCCCTTCCACAGATACGCAGTATTTT
14 | . | few | TRBJ1-5 | TRBV6-2/TRBV6-3 | CASSYSGGNQPQHF | TGTGCCAGCAGTTACTCGGGCGGCAATCAGCCCCAGCATTTT
18 | TRBD2 | . | TRBJ2-1 | TRBV7-2 | CASSLGGSGRRGYNEQFF | TGTGCCAGCAGCCTAGGGGGTAGCGGGAGGAGAGGGTACAATGAGCAGTTCTTC
12 | . | . | TRBJ2-3 | TRBV21-1 | CAGLGATDTQYF | TGTGCCGGGCTCGGGGCCACAGATACGCAGTATTTT
16 | . | . | TRBJ2-2 | TRBV2 | CASSEAPTDNTGELFF | TGTGCCAGCAGTGAAGCACCGACAGACAACACCGGGGAGCTGTTTTTT
14 | TRBD2 | . | TRBJ2-7 | TRBV6-2/TRBV6-3 | CASRYGSGRYEQYF | TGTGCCAGCAGATACGGTAGCGGGAGATACGAGCAGTACTTC
16 | . | . | TRBJ2-3 | TRBV4-2 | CASRLKLGTPTDTQYF | TGTGCCAGCAGGTTAAAGTTGGGGACACCCACAGATACGCAGTATTTT
14 | TRBD1 | . | TRBJ2-7 | TRBV11-3 | CASSPPGQGYEQYF | TGTGCCAGCAGTCCTCCGGGACAGGGGTACGAGCAGTACTTC
17 | TRBD2 | . | TRBJ2-2 | TRBV4-2 | CASSQEGVTSGTGELFF | TGTGCCAGCAGCCAAGAGGGGGTGACTAGCGGTACCGGGGAGCTGTTTTTT
16 | TRBD2 | few | TRBJ2-7 | TRBV10-3 | CAISGGRGEGLGEQYF | TGTGCCATCAGTGGGGGGAGAGGGGAGGGTCTCGGCGAGCAGTACTTC
15 | . | . | TRBJ1-1 | TRBV5-1 | CASSSTTVRNTEAFF | TGCGCCAGCAGCTCGACGACAGTTAGGAACACTGAAGCTTTCTTT
13 | . | . | TRBJ1-1 | TRBV15 | CATSHSTNTEAFF | TGTGCCACCAGCCATTCCACGAACACTGAAGCTTTCTTT
14 | TRBD1 | . | TRBJ1-2 | TRBV5-5 | CASRYGQGGFGYTF | TGTGCCAGCAGATACGGACAGGGAGGCTTTGGCTACACCTTC
18 | . | . | TRBJ2-7 | TRBV27 | CASRLNPLGLGQNYEQYF | TGTGCCAGCAGACTTAACCCTTTAGGATTAGGACAGAACTACGAGCAGTACTTC
15 | . | . | TRBJ2-7 | TRBV11-3 | CASSAGDRGPYEQYF | TGTGCCAGCAGCGCTGGGGACCGGGGCCCCTACGAGCAGTACTTC
19 | . | . | TRBJ1-3 | TRBV10-1 | CASRNRTRSLSSGGNTIYF | TGCGCCAGCAGAAACAGGACACGATCTTTATCAAGCGGTGGAAACACCATATATTTT
13 | . | . | TRBJ1-2 | TRBV2 | CASTQTGRGGYTF | TGTGCCAGCACTCAGACGGGGAGAGGTGGCTACACCTTC
15 | . | . | TRBJ2-3 | TRBV4-3 | CASSQVAVSTDTQYF | TGCGCCAGCAGCCAAGTAGCGGTTAGCACAGATACGCAGTATTTT
13 | . | . | TRBJ1-3 | TRBV7-9 | CASSLVTGNTIYF | TGTGCCAGCAGCTTAGTTACAGGAAACACCATATATTTT
13 | . | . | TRBJ1-1 | TRBV29-1 | CSVERLRNTEAFF | TGCAGCGTTGAACGACTGAGGAACACTGAAGCTTTCTTT
13 | . | . | TRBJ2-7 | TRBV2 | CATQGGASYEQYF | TGTGCCACCCAGGGGGGAGCCTCCTACGAGCAGTACTTC
16 | TRBD1 | . | TRBJ1-2 | TRBV28 | CASSLGVTGGNYGYTF | TGTGCCAGCAGTTTAGGGGTAACAGGGGGTAACTATGGCTACACCTTC
11 | . | . | TRBJ2-4 | TRBV11-3 | CASSQGTLQYF | TGTGCCAGCAGCCAGGGGACTCTTCAGTACTTC
11 | . | . | TRBJ2-3 | TRBV11-3 | CASSRTDTQYF | TGTGCCAGCAGCAGGACAGATACGCAGTATTTT